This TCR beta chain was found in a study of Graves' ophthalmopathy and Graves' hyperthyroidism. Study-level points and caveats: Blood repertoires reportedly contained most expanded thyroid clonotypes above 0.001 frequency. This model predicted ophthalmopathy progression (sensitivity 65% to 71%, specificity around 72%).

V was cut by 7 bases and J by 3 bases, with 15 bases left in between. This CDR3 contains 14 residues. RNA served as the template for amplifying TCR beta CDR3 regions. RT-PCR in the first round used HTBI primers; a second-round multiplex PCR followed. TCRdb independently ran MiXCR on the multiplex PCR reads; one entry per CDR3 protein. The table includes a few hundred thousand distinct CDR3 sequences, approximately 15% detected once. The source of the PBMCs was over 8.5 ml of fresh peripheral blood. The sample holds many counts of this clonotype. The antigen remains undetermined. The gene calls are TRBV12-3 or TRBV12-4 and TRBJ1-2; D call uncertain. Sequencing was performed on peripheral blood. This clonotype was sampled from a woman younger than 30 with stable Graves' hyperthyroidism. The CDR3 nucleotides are TGTGCCAGCAAGAGGGTGGCCGGGGACTATGGCTACACCTTC. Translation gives CASKRVAGDYGYTF.